This entry features one T cell receptor beta chain sequence. Its antigen is unknown. The data belong to a study of T-cell memory formation after mild COVID-19. At the level of the study: Clusters were largely donor specific.

Whole-study results and caveats: Clones shrinking from day 15 to 85 showed even CD4/CD8 mixes; later expanders tilted CD4+. That cross-reactive memory joined was suggested by some responding clones appearing in pre-infection memory.

Germline loops: CDR1 SGHAT, CDR2 FQNNGV. The CDR3 is made up of 11 amino acids. V was clipped by 3 bases and J by 14 bases, with 11 bases between them. One entry per CDR3 protein, called by TCRdb with MiXCR from the 5' RACE reads. The data show about 250,000 distinct CDR3 sequences, roughly 15% seen once. Sequencing was carried out using PBMCs or a T cell subset sorted from them (not recorded which). The rearrangement joins TRBV11-2 to TRBJ2-1; tentative D call: TRBD2 (5 bases). The sequence came from a young man who had mild COVID-19 (a few samples of this study predate the infection). Cell type and time point are not known. This CDR3 reads CASSFLGIEFF. As DNA, the CDR3 is TGTGCCAGCAGCTTTCTCGGGATCGAGTTCTTC.